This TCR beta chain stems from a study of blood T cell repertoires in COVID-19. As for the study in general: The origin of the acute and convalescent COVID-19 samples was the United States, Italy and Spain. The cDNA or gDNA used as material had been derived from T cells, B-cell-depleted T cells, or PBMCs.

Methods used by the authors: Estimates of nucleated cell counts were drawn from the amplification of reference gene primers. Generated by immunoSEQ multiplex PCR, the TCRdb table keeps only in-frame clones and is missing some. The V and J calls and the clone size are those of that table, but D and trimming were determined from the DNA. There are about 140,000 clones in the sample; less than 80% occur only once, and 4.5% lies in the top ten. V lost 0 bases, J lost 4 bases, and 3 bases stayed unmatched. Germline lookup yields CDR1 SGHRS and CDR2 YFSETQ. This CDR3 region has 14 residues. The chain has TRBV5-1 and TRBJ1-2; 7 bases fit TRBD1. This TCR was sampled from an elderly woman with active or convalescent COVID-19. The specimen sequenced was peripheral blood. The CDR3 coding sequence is TGCGCCAGCAGCTTGGCGGGGGACAGCTATGGCTACACCTTC. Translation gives CASSLAGDSYGYTF.